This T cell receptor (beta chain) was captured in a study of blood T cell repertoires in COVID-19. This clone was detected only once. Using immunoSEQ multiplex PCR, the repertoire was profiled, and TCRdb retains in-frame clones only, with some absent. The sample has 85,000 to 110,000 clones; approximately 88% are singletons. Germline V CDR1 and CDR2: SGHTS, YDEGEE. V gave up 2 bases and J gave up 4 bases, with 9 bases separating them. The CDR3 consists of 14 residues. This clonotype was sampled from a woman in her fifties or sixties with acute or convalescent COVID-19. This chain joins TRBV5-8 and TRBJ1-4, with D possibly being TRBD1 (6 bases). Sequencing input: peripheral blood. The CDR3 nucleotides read TGTGCCAGCAGCTTTAGCAGGGGTAATGAAAAACTGTTTTTT. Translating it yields CASSFSRGNEKLFF.